The 28 T cell receptor beta chains below all came from one sample that was sequenced in a study of CXCR3-negative and CXCR3-positive naive CD8 T cells. Study-wide results and limits: Greater hydrophobicity was found in TRB CDR3s of CXCR3-positive naive cells than of CXCR3-negative naive cells.

Preparation of TRB cDNA libraries relied on 5' RACE carrying UMI labels. TCRdb re-called the 5' RACE reads and shows each CDR3 protein once, DNA omitted. Recorded for this sample: around 60,000 distinct CDR3 sequences. Their specific antigens are unknown. Specimen: naive CXCR3+ CD8+ T cells from blood. As to subset: CD45RO-CCR7+CD27+CD95- naive CD8+ T cells expressing CXCR3 (TNR3+). These receptors were obtained from a human donor in good health. Some clones in this sample may be carry-over from other donors' samples.

The genes are TRBV20-1 and TRBJ2-3; TCRdb indicates TRBD2, and absent DNA this call remains unverified. This CDR3 contains 16 residues. Germline CDR1 DFQATT, CDR2 SNEGSKA (reference sequence). The CDR3 sequence is CSARLVAGGRRDTQYF.

The chain joins TRBV7-2 to TRBJ2-6; the TCRdb D gene call, TRBD2, has no DNA to confirm it. This CDR3 has 17 amino acids. Germline assignment: CDR1 SGHTA and CDR2 FQGNSA. CDR3 in amino acids: CASSHAPSVDGANVLTF. Combining the CDR3 with reference TRBV7-2 and TRBJ2-6 gives the whole variable domain GAGVSQSPSNKVTEKGKDVELRCDPISGHTALYWYRQSLGQGLEFLIYFQGNSAPDKSGLPSDRFSAERTGGSVSTLTIQRTQQEDSAVYLCASSHAPSVDGANVLTFGAGSRLTVL.

This sequence joins TRBV5-1 and TRBJ2-1. This CDR3 comprises 13 residues. The V gene's germline CDR1 is SGHRS and CDR2 YFSETQ. CDR3 residues: CASSLVLYNEQFF. Full variable domain (rest looked up from reference TRBV5-1 and TRBJ2-1): KAGVTQTPRYLIKTRGQQVTLSCSPISGHRSVSWYQQTPGQGLQFLFEYFSETQRNKGNFPGRFSGRQFSNSRSEMNVSTLELGDSALYLCASSLVLYNEQFFGPGTRLTVL.

The rearrangement uses TRBV5-1 and TRBJ2-7. Germline CDR1 SGHRS, CDR2 YFSETQ. This CDR3 has 12 residues. The CDR3 loop reads CASSLDGYEQYF.

The chain is built from TRBV6-5 and TRBJ1-5. The CDR3 runs 14 residues. Per the germline V gene, CDR1 is MNHEY and CDR2 is SVGAGI. This CDR3 is CASSYNGESQPRHF.

The chain's CDR3 is CASSTVNTEAFF. The chain employs TRBV10-2 and TRBJ1-1; TCRdb lists TRBD1, though no DNA is available to test this call. The CDR3 is 12 amino acids. CDR1 WSHSY and CDR2 SAAADI come from the germline V gene.

This chain links TRBV29-1 with TRBJ1-3; the D call of TRBD1 rests on TCRdb alone, since no DNA is present to check it. CDR1 and CDR2 from the germline V gene are SQVTM and ANQGSEA. The CDR3 spans 14 residues. CDR3 in amino acids: CSVTSGASGNTIYF.

The chain uses TRBV20-1 and TRBJ2-7; the TRBD1 assignment by TCRdb is unverifiable without DNA. Germline CDR1 and CDR2: DFQATT and SNEGSKA (reference sequence). The CDR3 extends over 13 amino acids. The CDR3 sequence is CSALGQSNYEQYF.

V gene TRBV27 combines with J gene TRBJ1-2. Germline V gene lookup returns CDR1 MNHEY and CDR2 SMNVEV (reference sequence). The CDR3 is made up of 12 amino acids. The CDR3 loop reads CASSLSGYGYTF.

The chain couples TRBV28 to TRBJ1-3; TCRdb selects TRBD1, and the lack of DNA leaves this call unchecked. CDR3 length: 16 amino acids. Germline CDR1 is MDHEN and CDR2 is SYDVKM. The CDR3 protein is CASSIGQGFSGNTIYF.

The gene calls are TRBV27 and TRBJ2-3; TCRdb designates TRBD2, a call that cannot be tested without DNA. Germline V gene lookup returns CDR1 MNHEY and CDR2 SMNVEV (reference sequence). The length of the CDR3 is 17 residues. CDR3 sequence reads: CASSLIYSGSVADTQYF.

This chain connects TRBV20-1 to TRBJ1-1; TCRdb lists TRBD1, though no DNA is available to test this call. Germline-derived CDR1 and CDR2 are DFQATT and SNEGSKA (reference sequence). This CDR3 has 13 amino acids. CDR3 loop: CSARDHARHAAFF.

This sequence joins TRBV6-2 or TRBV6-3 and TRBJ2-7; as DNA is missing, the TRBD1 call by TCRdb cannot be tested. This CDR3 has 15 amino acids. The germline gives CDR1 MNHEY, CDR2 SVGEGT. The CDR3 protein is CASSPDGTGPFEQYF.

The chain carries TRBV27 and TRBJ1-2; with no DNA, the TCRdb D assignment of TRBD1 cannot be verified. The germline V gene has CDR1 MNHEY and CDR2 SMNVEV (reference sequence). The CDR3 totals 15 residues. The CDR3 loop reads CASSLSPGQGDGYTF.

This CDR3 is CASSFTGAPLAGELFF. The chain uses TRBV11-1 and TRBJ2-2; absent DNA, TCRdb's TRBD1 call cannot be checked. CDR1 is SGHAT and CDR2 is FQDESV in the germline V gene (reference sequence). The CDR3 has 16 amino acids. The variable domain in full, with the rest retrieved from reference TRBV11-1 and TRBJ2-2, is EAEVAQSPRYKITEKSQAVAFWCDPISGHATLYWYRQILGQGPELLVQFQDESVVDDSQLPKDRFSAERLKGVDSTLKIQPAELGDSAMYLCASSFTGAPLAGELFFGEGSRLTVL.

This chain joins TRBV7-9 and TRBJ1-1. Germline CDR1 SEHNR, CDR2 FQNEAQ (reference sequence). The CDR3 is 13 residues long. The CDR3 loop reads CASSLMRETEAFF.

The V and J genes are TRBV7-2 and TRBJ1-5; TCRdb picks TRBD1, but there is no DNA to check that call. CDR3 length: 16 amino acids. The germline gives CDR1 SGHTA, CDR2 FQGNSA. This chain's CDR3 is CASSARAPGNNQPQHF.

CDR3 loop: CASADPRAANTEAFF. The chain combines TRBV6-2 or TRBV6-3 with TRBJ1-1; TCRdb designates TRBD1, a call that cannot be tested without DNA. This CDR3 has 15 amino acids. Germline-derived CDR1 and CDR2 are MNHEY and SVGEGT.

The V gene is TRBV7-6, the J gene TRBJ1-1. The CDR3 consists of 13 residues. The V gene's germline CDR1 is SGHVS and CDR2 FNYEAQ. The CDR3 sequence is CASSPPMSTEAFF.

J is TRBJ2-7 and V is TRBV7-9; no DNA is available, so the TRBD1 call from TCRdb remains unchecked. CDR1 is SEHNR and CDR2 is FQNEAQ in the germline V gene (reference sequence). The CDR3 has 15 amino acids. This CDR3 is CASSLDGGRRDEQYF.

This sequence joins TRBV7-9 and TRBJ1-2; TCRdb names TRBD1, which stays unverified in the absence of DNA. Germline V gives CDR1 SEHNR, CDR2 FQNEAQ (reference sequence). This CDR3 is 16 amino acids long. CDR3: CASSFRTETGEFGYTF.

V and J are TRBV7-7 and TRBJ2-7. The CDR3 runs to 17 residues. The germline CDR1 and CDR2 sequences are SSHAT and FNYEAQ (reference sequence). The CDR3 sequence: CASSLEGRSCGSYEQYF.

V is TRBV6-5 and J is TRBJ2-5. This CDR3 has 14 residues. Germline-derived CDR1 and CDR2 are MNHEY and SVGAGI. The chain's CDR3 is CASSYGAHQETQYF.

This sequence joins TRBV29-1 and TRBJ2-7; TCRdb lists TRBD1, though no DNA is available to test this call. The CDR3 has 13 residues. CDR1 is SQVTM, CDR2 ANQGSEA, per germline. CDR3 amino acids: CSAKGGVTYEQYF.

This chain joins TRBV28 and TRBJ1-1. The CDR3 length is 15 residues. Germline V lookup: CDR1 MDHEN, CDR2 SYDVKM. CDR3 sequence reads: CASRARWVENTEAFF.

CDR3 protein: CASSSPKQGTNTGELFF. The rearrangement links TRBV28 to TRBJ2-2; lacking DNA, the TRBD1 call made by TCRdb goes unchecked. This CDR3 region has 17 residues. Germline CDR1 is MDHEN and CDR2 is SYDVKM.

The genes are TRBV4-3 and TRBJ1-2; the D call from TCRdb, TRBD1, cannot be confirmed without DNA. The germline gives CDR1 LGHNA, CDR2 YSLEER. The CDR3 is made up of 14 amino acids. CDR3 sequence: CASSQAGRDYGYTF.

The chain's CDR3 is CASSLAGRDYEQYF. The J gene is TRBJ2-7, the V gene TRBV5-1. Germline loops: CDR1 SGHRS, CDR2 YFSETQ. The CDR3 length is 14 residues.